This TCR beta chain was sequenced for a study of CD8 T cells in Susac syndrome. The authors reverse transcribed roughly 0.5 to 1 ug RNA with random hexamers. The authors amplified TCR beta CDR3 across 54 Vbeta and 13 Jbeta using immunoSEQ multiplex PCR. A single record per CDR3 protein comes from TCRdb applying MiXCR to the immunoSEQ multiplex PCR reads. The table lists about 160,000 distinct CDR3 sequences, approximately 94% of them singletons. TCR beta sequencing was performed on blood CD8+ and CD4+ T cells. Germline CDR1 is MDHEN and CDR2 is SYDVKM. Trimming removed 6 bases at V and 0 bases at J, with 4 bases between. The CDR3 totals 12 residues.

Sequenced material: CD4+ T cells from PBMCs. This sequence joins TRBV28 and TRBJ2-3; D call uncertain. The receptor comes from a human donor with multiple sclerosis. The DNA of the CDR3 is TGTGCCAGCAGGTCTAGCACAGATACGCAGTATTTT. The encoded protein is CASRSSTDTQYF. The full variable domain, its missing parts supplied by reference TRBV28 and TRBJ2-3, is DVKVTQSSRYLVKRTGEKVFLECVQDMDHENMFWYRQDPGLGLRLIYFSYDVKMKEKGDIPEGYSVSREKKERFSLILESASTNQTSMYLCASRSSTDTQYFGPGTRLTVL.